The 8 T cell receptor beta chains below were found in one sample sequenced in a study of T cell responses to AZD1222 COVID-19 vaccine. Profiled with immunoSEQ multiplex PCR; TCRdb holds only in-frame clones, not every one. Of some 120,000 clones in the sample, approximately 88% were seen once. The sample was peripheral blood, taken on day 0 of AZD1222 vaccination. The receptors here all came from an adult in good health.

The rearrangement joins TRBV19 to TRBJ2-5; D possibly corresponds to TRBD2 (6 bases). Germline assignment: CDR1 LNHDA and CDR2 SQIVND (reference sequence). The CDR3 contains 16 residues. Trimming left V 4 bases short and J 1 base short, with 16 bases between. The CDR3 protein is CASSTSMGTPQETQYF. The CDR3 DNA reads as TGTGCCAGTAGTACGTCGATGGGGACTCCCCAAGAGACCCAGTACTTC. The full variable domain, completed using reference TRBV19 and TRBJ2-5, is DGGITQSPKYLFRKEGQNVTLSCEQNLNHDAMYWYRQDPGQGLRLIYYSQIVNDFQKGDIAEGYSVSREKKESFPLTVTSAQKNPTAFYLCASSTSMGTPQETQYFGPGTRLLVL.

The chain has TRBV11-3 and TRBJ1-5; D is uncertain. This CDR3 has 13 residues. The germline gives CDR1 SGHNT, CDR2 YENEEA. Trimming took 0 bases from V and 4 from J, leaving 4 bases between them. CDR3 in amino acids: CASSLDNNQPQHF. In DNA form, the CDR3 reads TGTGCCAGCAGCTTAGACAATAATCAGCCCCAGCATTTT.

This sequence joins TRBV13 and TRBJ1-4, with TRBD1 matching 8 bases. Trimming at V came to 3 bases and at J to 7 bases, leaving 4 bases not matched to a gene. The germline gives CDR1 PRHDT, CDR2 FYEKMQ (reference sequence). The CDR3 length is 14 residues. The CDR3 DNA reads TGTGCCAGCAGCTTTACAGGGGGTGGTGAAAAACTGTTTTTT. Amino acids: CASSFTGGGEKLFF.

This chain connects TRBV9 to TRBJ2-1; no firm D call. V was cut by 5 bases and J by 7 bases, with 4 bases left in between. The V gene's germline CDR1 is SGDLS and CDR2 YYNGEE. CDR3 length: 10 amino acids. CDR3 protein: CASSGNEQFF. Written as DNA, the CDR3 is TGTGCCAGCAGTGGGAATGAGCAGTTCTTC. The full variable domain, rest sourced from reference TRBV9 and TRBJ2-1, is DSGVTQTPKHLITATGQRVTLRCSPRSGDLSVYWYQQSLDQGLQFLIQYYNGEERAKGNILERFSAQQFPDLHSELNLSSLELGDSALYFCASSGNEQFFGPGTRLTVL.

The J gene is TRBJ2-1, the V gene TRBV12-3 or TRBV12-4, with a possible D match to TRBD2 (5 bases). The CDR3 extends over 13 amino acids. V shed 3 bases and J shed 13 bases, with 16 bases lying between them. In nucleotides, the CDR3 is TGTGCCAGCAGTTTGGGAGCCCGGGCACTACAGTTCTTC. As protein: CASSLGARALQFF.

The J gene is TRBJ1-2, the V gene TRBV6-5; perhaps TRBD1 as D (6 bases). The CDR3 extends over 14 amino acids. V was shortened by 4 bases and J by 4 bases, with 13 bases between the two germline ends. The germline CDR1 and CDR2 sequences are MNHEY and SVGAGI. The CDR3 reads CASSWGGQIYGYTF. DNA of the CDR3: TGTGCCAGCAGTTGGGGGGGGCAAATCTATGGCTACACCTTC.

The chain combines TRBV13 with TRBJ2-3, with unresolved D. The CDR3 runs 13 residues. Trimming shortened V by 7 bases and J by 1 base, and 9 bases separated the two germline ends. Germline CDR1 is PRHDT and CDR2 is FYEKMQ (reference sequence). CDR3 in DNA: TGTGCCAGCACCCGTGGGGGCACAGATACGCAGTATTTT. Protein sequence: CASTRGGTDTQYF.

The chain uses TRBV7-8 and TRBJ1-2; possibly TRBD1 for D (5 bases). The CDR3 spans 12 residues. Trimming took off 10 bases at V and 7 bases at J, with 16 bases between the two ends. Germline CDR1 is SGHVS and CDR2 is FQNEAQ. CDR3 coding DNA: TGTGCCACCACTACCGGGGCGGCTGGCTACACCTTC. It codes for CATTTGAAGYTF.